This T cell receptor (beta chain) is from a study of naive and memory T cell subsets. Whole-study findings and limits: Findings for naive and memory subsets could not be checked against ground truth. Clonotypes here are unpaired alpha or beta chain sequences.

Two oligonucleotides, mixed equimolar, formed the beta constant-region primer covering TRBC1 and TRBC2. TCRdb analysed the UMI-ligation and nested PCR reads with MiXCR anew, one entry per CDR3 protein. The table shows some 85,000 distinct CDR3 sequences, with around 12% occurring only once. There are 15 residues in the CDR3. Germline lookup yields CDR1 SGHRS and CDR2 YFSETQ. Trimming pared 4 bases from V and 4 bases from J, leaving 16 bases between. This clonotype was seen a handful of times. The antigen remains undetermined. After CD4 positive bead selection, the CD4-negative fraction gave CD8 T cells.

This sequence was found in a human donor in good health. V and J are TRBV5-1 and TRBJ2-3; D is unclear. Sequenced: central memory CD4+ T cells from blood. As DNA, the CDR3 is TGCGCCAGCAGCCCAGACTGGGCAAGCGCAGATACGCAGTATTTT. Translated, it gives CASSPDWASADTQYF.